This TCR beta chain was identified in a study of blood T cell repertoires in COVID-19. Overall study: The United States, Italy and Spain supplied acute and convalescent COVID-19 samples.

The recovered donors of Cohort 3 showed two negative PCRs, clearance, or symptom resolution. Using immunoSEQ multiplex PCR, the repertoire was profiled, and TCRdb retains in-frame clones only, with some absent. The table includes approximately 190,000 clones, approximately 84% detected once. Germline CDR1 WSHSY, CDR2 SAAADI. The V end was cut by 7 bases, the J end by 4 bases, with 19 bases between. The CDR3 is 15 amino acids. The sequence was obtained from a man aged 35 to 55 who had recovered from COVID-19. V is TRBV10-2 and J is TRBJ1-2, with D tentatively TRBD1 (6 bases). Specimen: PBMCs or T cells enriched from blood (not recorded which). CDR3 region: CASTGIQGLGYGYTF. The CDR3 DNA sequence: TGCGCCAGCACGGGTATCCAGGGGTTGGGCTATGGCTACACCTTC.